These 23 T cell receptor beta chains came from one sample sequenced in a study of T-cell memory formation after mild COVID-19. TCRdb independently ran MiXCR on the 5' RACE reads; one entry per CDR3 protein. The sample holds 160,000 or so distinct CDR3 sequences, roughly 31% seen once. Sequencing was carried out using PBMCs or a T cell subset sorted from them (not recorded which). The origin of the receptors is an adult woman who had mild COVID-19 (a few samples of this study predate the infection). Cell type and time point are not known.

The CDR3 nucleotides read TGTGCCAGCAGCTCCCGATACAATGAGCAGTTCTTC. Protein: CASSSRYNEQFF. The chain combines TRBV7-6 with TRBJ2-1; D uncertain. CDR1 and CDR2 from the germline V gene are SGHVS and FNYEAQ. Trimming took off 4 bases at V and 4 bases at J, with 5 bases between the two ends. This CDR3 has 12 residues.

Many counts were recorded for this clonotype. The chain combines TRBV4-1 with TRBJ2-3; no clear D. Germline V lookup: CDR1 MGHRA, CDR2 YSYEKL. The V and J ends lost 2 bases and 1 base respectively, with 13 bases between them. CDR3 size: 16 residues. This chain's CDR3 is CASSQPSNAGTDTQYF. CDR3 sequence (DNA): TGCGCCAGCAGCCAACCGAGTAACGCCGGCACAGATACGCAGTATTTT.

CDR3 nucleotides: TGTGCCAGTAGGAGACAGTCCTCCAGCTCCTACGAGCAGTACTTC. As protein: CASRRQSSSSYEQYF. The chain combines TRBV19 with TRBJ2-7; tentatively, D is TRBD1 (5 bases). This CDR3 is built from 15 residues. Germline values: CDR1 LNHDA, CDR2 SQIVND (reference sequence). Trimming pared 6 bases from V and 0 bases from J, leaving 15 bases between.

The chain is built from TRBV20-1 and TRBJ2-3, with 10 bases matching TRBD2. Germline V gene data show CDR1 as DFQATT and CDR2 as SNEGSKA (reference sequence). This CDR3 is 14 amino acids long. The DNA of the CDR3 is TGCAGCCTTCGGAGCGGGAGGGCCCAGGATACGCAGTATTTT. This translates into CSLRSGRAQDTQYF.

There are many counts of this clonotype. The CDR3 spells CSARRLSGTVNTEAFF. The CDR3, as DNA: TGCAGTGCTAGAAGACTTTCGGGGACCGTGAACACTGAAGCTTTCTTT. J is TRBJ1-1 and V is TRBV20-1, with D tentatively TRBD1 (5 bases). The V gene's germline CDR1 is DFQATT and CDR2 SNEGSKA (reference sequence). Trimming left V 2 bases short and J 0 bases short, with 16 bases between. This CDR3 is 16 amino acids long.

The rearrangement uses TRBV6-6 and TRBJ1-2, with 9 bases matching TRBD1. CDR3 size: 17 residues. Trimming cost V 5 bases and J 5 bases; bases outside gene matches: 15. CDR1 MNHNY and CDR2 SVGAGI come from the germline V gene (reference sequence). Here the CDR3 reads CASSPTNLKTGGYGYTF. The CDR3 region has the DNA TGTGCCAGCAGTCCTACCAACCTGAAGACAGGGGGGTATGGCTACACCTTC.

This clonotype was seen a handful of times. This chain's CDR3 is CAIRGTGWTNTEAFF. CDR3 in DNA: TGTGCCATCAGGGGGACAGGCTGGACGAACACTGAAGCTTTCTTT. The genes are TRBV10-3 and TRBJ1-1; TRBD1 aligns across 8 bases. Germline lookup yields CDR1 ENHRY and CDR2 SYGVKD. The CDR3 is 15 amino acids. The J segment lost 1 base and the V segment lost 6 bases, leaving 7 bases of the junction unmatched.

CDR3 sequence: CASSSGLFWGSITEAFF. In DNA, the CDR3 is TGTGCCAGCAGCTCAGGGCTATTTTGGGGCAGCATCACTGAAGCTTTCTTT. This chain links TRBV7-6 with TRBJ1-1; D is possibly TRBD1 (5 bases). Germline CDR1 SGHVS, CDR2 FNYEAQ. V lost 4 bases and J lost 4, with 22 bases in between. This CDR3 comprises 17 residues. The whole variable domain, filled in from reference TRBV7-6 and TRBJ1-1, reads GAGVSQSPRYKVTKRGQDVALRCDPISGHVSLYWYRQALGQGPEFLTYFNYEAQQDKSGLPNDRFSAERPEGSISTLTIQRTEQRDSAMYRCASSSGLFWGSITEAFFGQGTRLTVV.

The chain has TRBV4-1 and TRBJ2-7, with D perhaps matching TRBD1 or TRBD2 (5 bases each). CDR1 is MGHRA and CDR2 is YSYEKL in the germline V gene. V lost 2 bases and J 2 bases, leaving 13 bases between the germline ends. The CDR3 sequence is 15 residues long. The CDR3 sequence: CASSQTGTGPYEQYF. The CDR3 DNA sequence: TGCGCCAGCAGCCAAACCGGGACGGGACCCTACGAGCAGTACTTC.

This clonotype was found a few times. The chain joins TRBV7-9 to TRBJ1-4; D possibly corresponds to TRBD1 (5 bases). V was pared by 4 bases and J by 0 bases, with 18 bases between. CDR1 SEHNR and CDR2 FQNEAQ come from the germline V gene (reference sequence). The CDR3 sequence is 18 residues long. The CDR3: CASSSPPGLTSTNEKLFF. The CDR3 nucleotides read TGTGCCAGCAGCTCCCCCCCGGGACTGACCTCAACTAATGAAAAACTGTTTTTT.

CDR3 coding DNA: TGTGCCAGCAGTTGGGCGGCGAATGAGCAGTTCTTC. Translated: CASSWAANEQFF. V and J are TRBV12-3 or TRBV12-4 and TRBJ2-1, with D unclear. Trimming shortened V by 4 bases and J by 7 bases, and 8 bases separated the two germline ends. The CDR3 has 12 residues.

This clonotype was seen only a few times. The J gene is TRBJ2-3, the V gene TRBV12-3 or TRBV12-4, with D hard to call. This CDR3 region has 13 residues. V was pared by 2 bases and J by 4 bases, with 7 bases between. The CDR3 region is CASSLIRADTQYF. CDR3 sequence (DNA): TGTGCCAGCAGTTTAATCCGGGCAGATACGCAGTATTTT.

The CDR3 nucleotides are TGCGCCAGCAGCTCCGGGTCTAGCGGACAAGAGACCCAGTACTTC. It yields the protein CASSSGSSGQETQYF. The chain employs TRBV5-1 and TRBJ2-5; 7 bases align to TRBD2. The CDR3 has 15 amino acids. Trimming took 3 bases from V and 2 from J; bases not matched to a gene: 7. Germline CDR1 SGHRS, CDR2 YFSETQ.

This clonotype was recorded a few times. The J gene is TRBJ2-3, the V gene TRBV6-1; D gene unclear. Germline loops: CDR1 MNHNS, CDR2 SASEGT. V lost 1 base, J lost 5 bases, and 1 base lay in between. This CDR3 spans 11 amino acids. This CDR3 is CASSEGDTQYF. Here the CDR3 DNA reads TGTGCCAGCAGTGAAGGAGATACGCAGTATTTT.

The genes are TRBV20-1 and TRBJ2-7; D ambiguous. V lost 1 base and J lost 0, with 7 bases in between. The CDR3 is 13 residues long. The germline V gene encodes CDR1 DFQATT and CDR2 SNEGSKA (reference sequence). In DNA form, the CDR3 reads TGCAGTGCTAGAGGTCAGAGCTCCTACGAGCAGTACTTC. Its protein product is CSARGQSSYEQYF.

This chain links TRBV6-6 with TRBJ1-1; 8 bases agree with TRBD1. The CDR3 runs to 14 residues. V lost 0 bases to trimming and J lost 7 bases; unmatched junction nucleotides: 4. Germline V gives CDR1 MNHNY, CDR2 SVGAGI (reference sequence). CDR3 in amino acids: CASSYSFRGLEAFF. DNA of the CDR3: TGTGCCAGCAGTTACTCTTTCAGGGGGCTTGAAGCTTTCTTT.

The chain uses TRBV12-3 or TRBV12-4 and TRBJ1-2; 9 bases match TRBD1. V lost 4 bases and J lost 6; bases outside the gene matches: 6. The length of the CDR3 is 14 residues. The CDR3 DNA follows: TGTGCCAGCAGTTCTTCCGGGACAGGGAATGGCTACACCTTC. Amino acid sequence: CASSSSGTGNGYTF.

The chain is built from TRBV6-1 and TRBJ1-1; D call uncertain. Germline CDR1 and CDR2: MNHNS and SASEGT. Trimming took 0 bases from V and 11 from J, leaving 10 bases between them. This CDR3 contains 12 residues. CDR3 nucleotide sequence: TGTGCCAGCAGTGAAGCCGGGGTGGAGGCTTTCTTT. This encodes CASSEAGVEAFF.

The sample holds many counts of this clonotype. V and J are TRBV12-3 or TRBV12-4 and TRBJ1-5, with D unresolved. V lost 3 bases and J lost 0, with 3 bases in between. The CDR3 runs 13 residues. CDR3 bases: TGTGCCAGCAGTTTCGGTAGCAATCAGCCCCAGCATTTT. Amino acid sequence: CASSFGSNQPQHF.

This clonotype was observed a handful of times. This rearrangement joins TRBV7-8 to TRBJ2-1; TRBD2 matches at 11 bases. With 5 bases clipped from V and 7 bases from J, the junction kept 10 bases outside the gene matches. This CDR3 is built from 16 residues. Germline V gene data show CDR1 as SGHVS and CDR2 as FQNEAQ. The CDR3 sequence: CASSPALAGGKNEQFF. DNA for the CDR3: TGTGCCAGCAGCCCCGCGCTAGCGGGAGGCAAGAATGAGCAGTTCTTC.

This clonotype was seen more than once but under ten times. J is TRBJ2-3 and V is TRBV7-9; 11 nucleotides line up with TRBD1. V shed 10 bases and J 2 bases; nucleotides not matched to a gene: 5. Germline V gene sequence: CDR1 SEHNR, CDR2 FQNEAQ (reference sequence). The CDR3 is made up of 14 amino acids. The CDR3 spells CAIEDRGPTDTQYF. CDR3 bases: TGTGCCATAGAGGACAGGGGGCCCACAGATACGCAGTATTTT.

Only a few counts were recorded for this clonotype. The J gene is TRBJ1-2, the V gene TRBV4-1, with 7 bases fitting TRBD1. The CDR3 is 15 amino acids. The trim removed 4 bases at V and 6 bases at J, leaving 11 bases unmatched. The germline gives CDR1 MGHRA, CDR2 YSYEKL. The CDR3 sequence: CASSPLLGQDDGYTF. The DNA for the CDR3 is TGCGCCAGCAGCCCGCTTTTAGGACAGGATGATGGCTACACCTTC.

V usage is TRBV6-4 and J usage is TRBJ2-1; D possibly corresponds to TRBD1 (6 bases). Trimming removed 4 bases at V and 7 bases at J, with 17 bases between. The CDR3 consists of 15 residues. CDR1 and CDR2 from the germline V gene are MRHNA and SNTAGT. The CDR3 DNA is TGTGCCAGCAGTGTTGAGGAGACAGGAAATAATGAGCAGTTCTTC. Translated, it gives CASSVEETGNNEQFF.